One and the same sample provided the 9 T cell receptor beta chains below, sequenced in a study of shared clonotypes between healthy human individuals. Terminally differentiated effector memory CD45RA+ cells were left out of the naive CD8 fraction, which was CD45RO-negative and positively selected for CCR7. The table came from immunoSEQ multiplex PCR; TCRdb's copy has only in-frame clones and leaves some out. The data hold 2 million to 2.5 million clones, with around 96% observed a single time. Sample: naive CD8+ T cells sorted from blood. The receptors derive from a man between 18 and 35 years old in good health.

The chain recombines TRBV6-1 with TRBJ2-1, with 8 bases fitting TRBD2. The junction had 14 bases not matched to a gene; V was cut back by 1 base and J by 15 bases. CDR1 and CDR2 from the germline V gene are MNHNS and SASEGT. The CDR3 runs to 15 residues. The CDR3 DNA follows: TGTGCCAGCAGTGAAGACGTGAAAAGCGGGAGAACGCGGTTCTTC. Protein product: CASSEDVKSGRTRFF.

A word on this clone: The sample has other DNA sequences that encode this CDR3 too. The genes are TRBV28 and TRBJ1-2; D possibly corresponds to TRBD1 (6 bases). The germline V gene has CDR1 MDHEN and CDR2 SYDVKM. The CDR3 is made up of 13 amino acids. Trimming stripped 4 bases from V and 2 bases from J, with 8 bases between. CDR3 bases: TGTGCCAGCAGTTCCACAGGGAACTATGGCTACACCTTC. This sequence encodes CASSSTGNYGYTF.

V is TRBV5-6 and J is TRBJ2-3; D is ambiguous. V lost 2 bases and J 0 bases, leaving 4 bases between the germline ends. Germline loops: CDR1 SGHDT, CDR2 YYEEEE. There are 13 residues in the CDR3. This chain's CDR3 is CASSLPSTDTQYF. DNA of the CDR3: TGTGCCAGCAGCTTACCGAGCACAGATACGCAGTATTTT.

The chain employs TRBV27 and TRBJ1-1; perhaps TRBD1 as D (6 bases). The CDR3 has 12 residues. V shed 5 bases and J shed 6 bases, with 10 bases lying between them. Germline V gene lookup returns CDR1 MNHEY and CDR2 SMNVEV (reference sequence). This CDR3 is CASSPGASEAFF. The CDR3 DNA reads as TGTGCCAGCAGTCCGGGGGCATCTGAAGCTTTCTTT.

The chain is built from TRBV11-2 and TRBJ2-1; 9 nucleotides agree with TRBD2. The CDR3 runs to 16 residues. Unmatched junction bases numbered 9, after V lost 5 bases and J lost 4 bases. Germline lookup yields CDR1 SGHAT and CDR2 FQNNGV. The CDR3 here is CASSLISGGYYNEQFF. The CDR3 DNA reads as TGTGCCAGCAGCCTTATTAGCGGGGGATATTACAATGAGCAGTTCTTC.

The V and J genes are TRBV5-6 and TRBJ2-7; D is ambiguous. From germline, CDR1 is SGHDT and CDR2 YYEEEE. Deletions cut 3 bases from V and 3 bases from J, with 16 bases between. The CDR3 is made up of 15 amino acids. For the CDR3, the DNA is TGTGCCAGCAGCTATCAGACATCACCCGGCTACGAGCAGTACTTC. Protein: CASSYQTSPGYEQYF.

The rearrangement joins TRBV5-8 to TRBJ2-7, with unresolved D. This CDR3 has 11 residues. Germline-derived CDR1 and CDR2 are SGHTS and YDEGEE. Trimming took 7 bases from V and 1 from J, leaving 6 bases between them. CDR3 nucleotides: TGTGCCAGCGGTCAGTCCTACGAGCAGTACTTC. It is translated as CASGQSYEQYF. The variable domain in full, with the rest retrieved from reference TRBV5-8 and TRBJ2-7, is EAGVTQSPTHLIKTRGQQATLRCSPISGHTSVYWYQQALGLGLQFLLWYDEGEERNRGNFPPRFSGRQFPNYSSELNVNALELEDSALYLCASGQSYEQYFGPGTRLTVT.

CDR3 loop: CASSLSPVHSNQPQHF. The DNA for the CDR3 is TGTGCCAGCAGCTTATCCCCAGTGCATAGCAATCAGCCCCAGCATTTT. The chain has TRBV7-8 and TRBJ1-5, with D unresolved. V was shortened by 2 bases and J by 0 bases, with 11 bases between the two germline ends. Germline V gives CDR1 SGHVS, CDR2 FQNEAQ. The length of the CDR3 is 16 residues. Based on the CDR3 plus reference TRBV7-8 and TRBJ1-5, the full variable domain is GAGVSQSPRYKVAKRGQDVALRCDPISGHVSLFWYQQALGQGPEFLTYFQNEAQLDKSGLPSDRFFAERPEGSVSTLKIQRTQQEDSAVYLCASSLSPVHSNQPQHFGDGTRLSIL.

This chain links TRBV7-9 with TRBJ2-3; TRBD2 agrees at 13 bases. The CDR3 spans 18 residues. V dropped 2 bases and J dropped 6; count of bases not matched to a gene: 11. Germline assignment: CDR1 SEHNR and CDR2 FQNEAQ (reference sequence). In nucleotides, the CDR3 is TGTGCCAGCAGCTTATCCCCCGGACTAGCGGGAGACTCGGATACGCAGTATTTT. Its translation: CASSLSPGLAGDSDTQYF.